This T cell receptor (beta chain) was captured in a study of T cell responses to AZD1222 COVID-19 vaccine. General study results and limits: Mapped onto spike, vaccine-associated CD4 TCRs spanned it and were dominant at 160-218 and 743-854. Of spike-specific TCRs, nearly half reportedly target regions left unmutated in variants. Females made up more of the donors, who were largely white British, and clonal diversity may have come out too low. Elevations in Spike-specific TCR breadth and depth followed administration of two AZD1222 doses.

Germline assignment: CDR1 MNHEY and CDR2 SMNVEV (reference sequence). The CDR3 has 13 residues. V lost 2 bases to trimming and J lost 6 bases, with 5 bases between them. The protocol was immunoSEQ multiplex PCR, while the TCRdb copy is restricted to in-frame clones and leaves out a portion. The repertoire holds roughly 180,000 clones, with roughly 92% as singletons. On this clone: Its target is unknown.

The sequence came from an adult who received the AZD1222 COVID-19 vaccine. This specimen consisted of peripheral blood, obtained 28 days after the second AZD1222 dose. This sequence joins TRBV27 and TRBJ1-6, with D unresolved. This CDR3 is CASSLNANSPLHF. The CDR3 DNA is TGTGCCAGCAGTTTAAATGCTAATTCACCCCTCCACTTT.